A single count supports the clone carrying this T cell receptor (beta chain). The junction shows a germline mismatch at one end, possibly a read error. Source study methods: Reference gene primer amplification gave estimated nucleated cell counts. Produced via immunoSEQ multiplex PCR; TCRdb's table is partial and in-frame only. V and J calls plus clone size are reproduced from that table; the DNA served to infer D and trimming. The table has some 230,000 clones, 80% to 90% seen once; the top ten hold less than 6.5%. The CDR3 extends over 14 amino acids. Germline V lookup: CDR1 LNHDA, CDR2 SQIVND (reference sequence). This specimen belongs to a study of blood T cell repertoires in COVID-19. Whole-study context: Samples representing acute and convalescent COVID-19 were sourced from the United States, Italy and Spain.

This clonotype originated in a woman aged 55-70 years who had recovered from COVID-19. The sequencing sample was made of peripheral blood. V is TRBV19 and J is TRBJ2-4; the match to TRBD1 covers 8 bases. This chain's CDR3 is CASSPPSGGDPSHF. In DNA, the CDR3 is TGTGCCAGTAGCCCTCCCTCAGGGGGCGACCCATCGCACTTC.